This TCR beta chain was sequenced in a study of T-cell memory formation after mild COVID-19. The V end lost 9 bases, the J end lost 0 bases, and 12 bases lay between the germline ends. The CDR3 runs to 14 residues. Germline V CDR1 and CDR2: MNHNS, SASEGT. TCRdb re-called the 5' RACE reads with MiXCR, one entry per CDR3 protein. The sample carries nearly 350,000 distinct CDR3 sequences, 10% to 15% recorded once. This clonotype was observed a few times. The receptor's source is a man aged 18 to 35 who had mild COVID-19 (a few samples of this study predate the infection). Cell type and time point are not known. The genes are TRBV6-1 and TRBJ2-1; weak D call: TRBD2 (5 bases). Sequencing was done on a sample of PBMCs or a T cell subset sorted from them (not recorded which). CDR3 region: CASLSGDSYNEQFF. CDR3 DNA: TGTGCCAGTCTGTCCGGGGACTCCTACAATGAGCAGTTCTTC.